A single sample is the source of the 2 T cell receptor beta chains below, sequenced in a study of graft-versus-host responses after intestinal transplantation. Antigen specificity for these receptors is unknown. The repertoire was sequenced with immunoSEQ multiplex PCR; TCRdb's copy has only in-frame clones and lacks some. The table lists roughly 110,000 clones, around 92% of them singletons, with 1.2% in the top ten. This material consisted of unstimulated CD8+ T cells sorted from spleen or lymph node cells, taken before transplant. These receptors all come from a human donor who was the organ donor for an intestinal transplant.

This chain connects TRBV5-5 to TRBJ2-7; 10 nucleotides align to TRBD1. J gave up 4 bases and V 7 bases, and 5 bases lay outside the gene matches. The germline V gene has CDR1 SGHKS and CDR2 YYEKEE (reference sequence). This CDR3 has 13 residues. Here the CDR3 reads CASERTGGYEQYF. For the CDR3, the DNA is TGTGCCAGCGAAAGGACAGGGGGGTACGAGCAGTACTTC.

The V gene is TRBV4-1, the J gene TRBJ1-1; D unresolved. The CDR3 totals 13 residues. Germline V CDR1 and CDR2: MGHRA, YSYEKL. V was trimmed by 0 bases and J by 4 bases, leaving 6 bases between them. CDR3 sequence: CASSQDGVTEAFF. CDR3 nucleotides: TGCGCCAGCAGCCAAGATGGGGTCACTGAAGCTTTCTTT.